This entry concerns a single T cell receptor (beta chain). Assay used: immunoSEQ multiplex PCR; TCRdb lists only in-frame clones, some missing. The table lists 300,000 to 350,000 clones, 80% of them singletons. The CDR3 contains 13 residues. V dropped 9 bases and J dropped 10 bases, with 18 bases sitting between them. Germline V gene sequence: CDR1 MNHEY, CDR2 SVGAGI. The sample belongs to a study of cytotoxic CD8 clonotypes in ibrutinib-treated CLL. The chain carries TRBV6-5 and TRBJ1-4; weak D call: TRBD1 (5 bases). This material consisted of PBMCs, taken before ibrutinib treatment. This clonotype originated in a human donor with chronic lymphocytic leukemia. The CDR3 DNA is TGTGCCAGTCGCTCCCAGATTCAGGGAAAACTGTTTTTT. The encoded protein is CASRSQIQGKLFF.